The 11 T cell receptor beta chains listed next were all sequenced from one sample in a study of CD8+CD57+ T cells in acquired aplastic anemia. TCR beta VDJ and CDR3 were profiled, and genomic DNA was the template. Via MiXCR, TCRdb re-called the reads, giving one row per CDR3 protein. The profile covers more than 100,000 distinct CDR3 sequences, with around two fifths appearing a single time and 8% to 9.5% taken by the ten largest. The source material was sorted CD4+, CD8+, or CD8+CD57+ T cells (not recorded which) from PBMCs. These receptor sequences come from a human donor in good health, serving as a control.

Ten or more counts support this clonotype. The chain links TRBV19 to TRBJ1-2, with unresolved D. CDR3 length: 13 residues. V lost 3 bases and J 6 bases, leaving 11 bases between the germline ends. Germline CDR1 is LNHDA and CDR2 is SQIVND (reference sequence). CDR3 sequence: CASSIAGGDGYTF. As DNA, the CDR3 is TGTGCCAGTAGTATTGCAGGAGGAGATGGCTACACCTTC.

The V gene is TRBV3-1, the J gene TRBJ2-7; tentative D call: TRBD2 (5 bases). This CDR3 is built from 14 residues. CDR1 is LGHDT, CDR2 YNNKEL, per germline (reference sequence). Trimming removed 8 bases at V and 5 bases at J, with 19 bases between. CDR3 sequence: CASGGGPAKDEQYF. As DNA, the CDR3 is TGTGCCAGCGGCGGAGGACCAGCAAAGGACGAGCAGTACTTC.

This clonotype was detected a few times. The CDR3 sequence: CASSRPKAGLSYEQYF. Here the CDR3 DNA reads TGTGCCAGCAGCCGCCCGAAGGCAGGCCTCTCCTACGAGCAGTACTTC. V gene TRBV6-1 combines with J gene TRBJ2-7; D call uncertain. Trimming took 6 bases from V and 0 from J, leaving 18 bases between them. Germline V gene data show CDR1 as MNHNS and CDR2 as SASEGT. The CDR3 consists of 16 residues.

This clonotype has ten or more counts. V usage is TRBV9 and J usage is TRBJ1-2, with D uncertain. The CDR3 runs 14 residues. CDR1 and CDR2 (germline): SGDLS, YYNGEE. V lost 0 bases and J lost 3, with 9 bases in between. The DNA for the CDR3 is TGTGCCAGCAGCGTAGGCACAGATCACTATGGCTACACCTTC. It specifies CASSVGTDHYGYTF.

This clonotype was seen many times. CDR3 protein: CATSPGRNSGNTIYF. As DNA, the CDR3 is TGCGCCACCTCCCCCGGCCGGAACTCTGGAAACACCATATATTTT. V gene TRBV10-2 combines with J gene TRBJ1-3; D remains ambiguous. Germline CDR1 is WSHSY and CDR2 is SAAADI. The CDR3 has 15 amino acids. Trimming took off 10 bases at V and 0 bases at J, with 16 bases between the two ends.

This clonotype was counted many times. The chain couples TRBV6-5 to TRBJ2-1; 9 nucleotides agree with TRBD1. V dropped 3 bases and J dropped 9; count of bases not matched to a gene: 6. The germline gives CDR1 MNHEY, CDR2 SVGAGI. The CDR3 is 14 residues long. CDR3 bases: TGTGCCAGCAGTTATGGGACAGGGAAGGGTGAGCAGTTCTTC. Protein sequence: CASSYGTGKGEQFF.

In its sample, this clonotype was seen many times. The V gene is TRBV19, the J gene TRBJ1-5; TRBD1 is a possible D gene (5 bases). V was clipped by 4 bases and J by 11 bases, with 15 bases between them. This CDR3 is 13 amino acids long. Per the germline V gene, CDR1 is LNHDA and CDR2 is SQIVND (reference sequence). The CDR3 sequence: CASSTLTGGAQHF. The CDR3 coding sequence is TGTGCCAGTAGTACTTTGACCGGGGGAGCCCAGCATTTT.

In its sample, this clonotype was seen many times. The junction departs from the called germline gene at one end, perhaps through a read error. V is TRBV7-7 and J is TRBJ2-5, with D perhaps being TRBD1 or TRBD2 (5 bases each). Germline-derived CDR1 and CDR2 are SSHAT and FNYEAQ (reference sequence). This CDR3 is 13 amino acids long. CDR3 DNA sequence: TGTGCCAGCAGCATAGCTAGGGACGAGACCCAGTACTTC. It yields the protein CASSIARDETQYF.

The V gene is TRBV5-7, the J gene TRBJ1-1, with D hard to call. TRBV5-7 has ORF status, its function being uncertain. This CDR3 is 14 amino acids long. V was clipped by 6 bases and J by 4 bases, with 16 bases between them. The CDR3 here is CASTADTESTEAFF. The CDR3 nucleotides are TGTGCCAGCACCGCAGACACGGAGTCCACTGAAGCTTTCTTT.

The J gene is TRBJ1-2, the V gene TRBV6-5; D unclear. Deletions cut 3 bases from V and 10 bases from J, with 12 bases between. Germline-derived CDR1 and CDR2 are MNHEY and SVGAGI. The CDR3 contains 12 residues. Here the CDR3 DNA reads TGTGCCAGCAGTTATTCCGCGGCCGACTACACCTTC. This gives the protein CASSYSAADYTF.

In this sample, this clonotype turned up many times. The chain links TRBV20-1 to TRBJ2-3, with TRBD2 matching 11 bases. This CDR3 contains 13 residues. Germline V lookup: CDR1 DFQATT, CDR2 SNEGSKA (reference sequence). V lost 2 bases and J lost 6; bases outside the gene matches: 1. The DNA of the CDR3 is TGCAGTGCTAGACTAGCGGGAGGCGATACGCAGTATTTT. Translated, it gives CSARLAGGDTQYF.